This T cell receptor beta chain comes out of a study of shared clonotypes between healthy human individuals. Here immunoSEQ multiplex PCR was the method, and the copy in TCRdb shows in-frame clones only, minus some. Of fewer than 1 million clones in the sample, about 96% are singletons; the top ten hold around 0.25%. The CDR3 is made up of 13 amino acids. V dropped 4 bases and J dropped 2; count of bases not matched to a gene: 1. Germline loops: CDR1 SGHVS, CDR2 FQNEAQ. This clone appeared a single time. The naive CD8 population came from CD45RO-negative cells selected for CCR7, without terminally differentiated effector memory CD45RA+ cells.

This receptor was obtained from a man aged 25 to 40 in good health. This rearrangement joins TRBV7-8 to TRBJ1-2; 7 bases match TRBD1. The sequenced sample was naive CD8+ T cells sorted from blood. This chain's CDR3 is CASSSTGNYGYTF. The DNA of the CDR3 is TGTGCCAGCAGCTCGACAGGGAACTATGGCTACACCTTC.